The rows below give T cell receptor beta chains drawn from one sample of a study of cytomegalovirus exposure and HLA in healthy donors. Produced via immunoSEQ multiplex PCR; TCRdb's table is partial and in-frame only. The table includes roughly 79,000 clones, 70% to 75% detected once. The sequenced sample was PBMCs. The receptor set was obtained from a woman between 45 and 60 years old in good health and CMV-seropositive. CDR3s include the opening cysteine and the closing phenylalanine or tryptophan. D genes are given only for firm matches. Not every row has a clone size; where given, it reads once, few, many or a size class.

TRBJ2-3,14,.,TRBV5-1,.,CASSKRQGLDTQYF,TGCGCCAGCAGCAAAAGACAGGGACTGGATACGCAGTATTTT
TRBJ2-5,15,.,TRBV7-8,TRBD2,CASSSSGGGRETQYF,TGTGCCAGCAGCTCTAGCGGGGGCGGGAGAGAGACCCAGTACTTC
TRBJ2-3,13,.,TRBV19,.,CASSITRRDTQYF,TGTGCCAGTAGTATAACTCGCCGGGATACGCAGTATTTT
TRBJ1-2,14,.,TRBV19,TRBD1,CASRPGQGARGYTF,TGTGCCAGTAGGCCGGGACAGGGGGCGCGGGGCTACACCTTC
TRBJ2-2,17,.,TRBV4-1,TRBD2,CASSRLLAGANTGELFF,TGCGCCAGCAGCCGCCTACTAGCGGGAGCGAACACCGGGGAGCTGTTTTTT
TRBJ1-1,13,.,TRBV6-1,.,CASRMDMNTEAFF,TGTGCCAGCAGGATGGACATGAACACTGAAGCTTTCTTT
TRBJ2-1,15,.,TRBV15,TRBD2,CATSRGLAGTNEQFF,TGTGCCACCAGCAGGGGACTAGCGGGAACAAATGAGCAGTTCTTC
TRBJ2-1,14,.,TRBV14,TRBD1,CASSQVRTGGQQFF,TGTGCCAGCAGCCAAGTTCGGACAGGGGGTCAGCAGTTCTTC
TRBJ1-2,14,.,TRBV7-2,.,CASSREPAAYGYTF,TGTGCCAGCAGCAGGGAGCCCGCAGCTTATGGCTACACCTTC
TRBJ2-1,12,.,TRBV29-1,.,CSVARGSNEQFF,TGCAGCGTTGCCCGTGGGAGCAATGAGCAGTTCTTC
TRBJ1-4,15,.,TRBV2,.,CASSGRTGANEKLFF,TGTGCCAGCAGTGGGCGGACGGGGGCTAATGAAAAACTGTTTTTT
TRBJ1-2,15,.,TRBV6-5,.,CASSYSISGANGYTF,TGTGCCAGCAGTTACTCGATTTCAGGGGCGAATGGCTACACCTTC
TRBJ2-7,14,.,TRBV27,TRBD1,CASSRTGVFNEQYF,TGTGCCAGCAGCAGGACAGGGGTTTTTAACGAGCAGTACTTC
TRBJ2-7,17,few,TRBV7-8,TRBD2,CASSLAVASGLSYEQYF,TGTGCCAGCAGCTTAGCCGTGGCTAGCGGACTCTCCTACGAGCAGTACTTC